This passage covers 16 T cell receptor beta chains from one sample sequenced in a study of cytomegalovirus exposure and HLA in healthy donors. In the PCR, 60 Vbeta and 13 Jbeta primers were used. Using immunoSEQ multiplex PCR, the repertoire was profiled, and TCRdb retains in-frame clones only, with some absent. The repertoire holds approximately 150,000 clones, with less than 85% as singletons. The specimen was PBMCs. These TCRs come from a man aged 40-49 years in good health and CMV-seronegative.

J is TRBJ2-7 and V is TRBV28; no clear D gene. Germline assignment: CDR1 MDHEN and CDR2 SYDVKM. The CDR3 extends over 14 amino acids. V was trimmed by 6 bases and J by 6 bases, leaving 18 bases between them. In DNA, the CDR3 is TGTGCCAGCAGGGCTCCGATAGCCAGAAGCGAGCAGTACTTC. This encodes CASRAPIARSEQYF. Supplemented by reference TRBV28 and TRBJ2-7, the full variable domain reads DVKVTQSSRYLVKRTGEKVFLECVQDMDHENMFWYRQDPGLGLRLIYFSYDVKMKEKGDIPEGYSVSREKKERFSLILESASTNQTSMYLCASRAPIARSEQYFGPGTRLTVT.

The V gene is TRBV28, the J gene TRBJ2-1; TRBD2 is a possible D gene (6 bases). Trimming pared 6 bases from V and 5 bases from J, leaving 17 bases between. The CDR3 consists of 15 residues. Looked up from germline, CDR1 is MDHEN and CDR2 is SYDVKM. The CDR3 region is CASRSAGPGNNEQFF. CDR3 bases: TGTGCCAGCAGGAGCGCGGGGCCTGGAAACAATGAGCAGTTCTTC.

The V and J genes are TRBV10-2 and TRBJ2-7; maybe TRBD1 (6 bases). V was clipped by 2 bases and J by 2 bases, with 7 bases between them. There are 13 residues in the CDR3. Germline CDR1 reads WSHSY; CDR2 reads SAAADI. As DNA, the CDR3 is TGCGCCAGCAGTGAGGGACAGACCTACGAGCAGTACTTC. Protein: CASSEGQTYEQYF.

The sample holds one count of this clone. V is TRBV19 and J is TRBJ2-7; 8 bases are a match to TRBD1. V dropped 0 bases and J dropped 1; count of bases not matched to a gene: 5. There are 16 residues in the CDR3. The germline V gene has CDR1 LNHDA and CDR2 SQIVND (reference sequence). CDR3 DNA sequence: TGTGCCAGTAGTATAGAGGGCGGGACAGGATCCTACGAGCAGTACTTC. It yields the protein CASSIEGGTGSYEQYF.

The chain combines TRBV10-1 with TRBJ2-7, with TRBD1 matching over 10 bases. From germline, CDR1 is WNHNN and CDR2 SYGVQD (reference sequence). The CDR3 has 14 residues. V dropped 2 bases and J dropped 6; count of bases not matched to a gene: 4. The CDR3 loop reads CASSEVTGGSEQYF. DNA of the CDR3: TGCGCCAGCAGTGAGGTGACAGGGGGCTCCGAGCAGTACTTC.

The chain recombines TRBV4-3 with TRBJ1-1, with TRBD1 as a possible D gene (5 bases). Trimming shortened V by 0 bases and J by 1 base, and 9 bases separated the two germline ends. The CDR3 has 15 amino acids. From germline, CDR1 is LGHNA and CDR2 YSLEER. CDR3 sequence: CASSQEWGGNTEAFF. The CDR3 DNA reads TGCGCCAGCAGCCAAGAATGGGGGGGGAACACTGAAGCTTTCTTT.

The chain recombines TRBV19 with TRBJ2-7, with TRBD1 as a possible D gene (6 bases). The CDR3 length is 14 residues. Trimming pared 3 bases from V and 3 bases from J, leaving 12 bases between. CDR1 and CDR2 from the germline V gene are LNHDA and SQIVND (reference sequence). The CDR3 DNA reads TGTGCCAGTAGTATTGGTTCCAGGGGCTACGAGCAGTACTTC. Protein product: CASSIGSRGYEQYF.

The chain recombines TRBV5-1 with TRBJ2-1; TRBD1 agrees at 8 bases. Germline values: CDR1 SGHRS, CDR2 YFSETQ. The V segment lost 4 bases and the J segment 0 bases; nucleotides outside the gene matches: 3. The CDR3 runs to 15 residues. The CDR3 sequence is CASSQGASSYNEQFF. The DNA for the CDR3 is TGCGCCAGCAGCCAGGGGGCTAGCTCCTACAATGAGCAGTTCTTC. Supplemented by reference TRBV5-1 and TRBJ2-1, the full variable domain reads KAGVTQTPRYLIKTRGQQVTLSCSPISGHRSVSWYQQTPGQGLQFLFEYFSETQRNKGNFPGRFSGRQFSNSRSEMNVSTLELGDSALYLCASSQGASSYNEQFFGPGTRLTVL.

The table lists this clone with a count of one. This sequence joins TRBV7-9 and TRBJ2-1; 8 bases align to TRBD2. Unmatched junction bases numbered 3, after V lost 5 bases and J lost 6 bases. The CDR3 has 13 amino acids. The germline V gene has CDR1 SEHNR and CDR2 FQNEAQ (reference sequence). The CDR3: CASSLGLANEQFF. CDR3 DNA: TGTGCCAGCAGCCTAGGACTAGCCAATGAGCAGTTCTTC.

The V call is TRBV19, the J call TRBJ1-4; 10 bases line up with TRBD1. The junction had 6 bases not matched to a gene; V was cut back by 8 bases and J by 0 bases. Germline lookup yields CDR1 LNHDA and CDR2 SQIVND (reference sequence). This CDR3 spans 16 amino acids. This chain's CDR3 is CASRPGTGATNEKLFF. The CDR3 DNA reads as TGTGCCAGTCGTCCCGGGACAGGGGCAACTAATGAAAAACTGTTTTTT.

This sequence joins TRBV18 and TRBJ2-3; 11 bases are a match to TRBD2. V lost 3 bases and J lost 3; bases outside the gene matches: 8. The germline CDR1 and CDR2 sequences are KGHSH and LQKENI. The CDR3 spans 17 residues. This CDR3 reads CASSPDDWTSGTDTQYF. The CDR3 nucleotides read TGTGCCAGCTCACCGGACGATTGGACTAGCGGGACAGATACGCAGTATTTT.

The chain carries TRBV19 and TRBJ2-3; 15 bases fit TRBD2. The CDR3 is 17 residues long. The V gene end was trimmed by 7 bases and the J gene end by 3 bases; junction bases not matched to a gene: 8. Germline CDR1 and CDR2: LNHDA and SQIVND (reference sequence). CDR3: CASNPGLAGGQTDTQYF. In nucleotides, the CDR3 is TGTGCCAGTAATCCGGGACTAGCGGGAGGTCAGACAGATACGCAGTATTTT.

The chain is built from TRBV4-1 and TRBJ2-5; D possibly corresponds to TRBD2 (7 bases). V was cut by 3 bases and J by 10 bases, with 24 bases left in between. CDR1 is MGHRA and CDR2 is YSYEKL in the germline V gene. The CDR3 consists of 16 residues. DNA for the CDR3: TGCGCCAGCAGCCACCCGATTAGCGGGTGGAGGGGGGGCCAGTACTTC. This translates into CASSHPISGWRGGQYF.

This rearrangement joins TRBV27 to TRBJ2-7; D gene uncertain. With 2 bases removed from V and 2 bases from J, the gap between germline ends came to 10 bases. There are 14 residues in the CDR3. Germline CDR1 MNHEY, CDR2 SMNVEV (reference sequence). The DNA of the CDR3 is TGTGCCAGCAGTTTAGGCCTCCACGCCTACGAGCAGTACTTC. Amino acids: CASSLGLHAYEQYF.

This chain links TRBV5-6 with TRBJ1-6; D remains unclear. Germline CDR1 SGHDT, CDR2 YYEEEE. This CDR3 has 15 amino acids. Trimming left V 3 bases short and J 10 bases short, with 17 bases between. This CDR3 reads CASSSEWAEGSPLHF. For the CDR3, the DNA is TGTGCCAGCAGCTCCGAATGGGCAGAAGGCTCACCCCTCCACTTT.

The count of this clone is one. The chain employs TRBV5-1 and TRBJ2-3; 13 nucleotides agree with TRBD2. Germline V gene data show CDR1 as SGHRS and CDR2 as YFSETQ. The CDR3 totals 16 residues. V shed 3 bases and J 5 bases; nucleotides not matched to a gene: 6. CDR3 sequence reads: CASSSGLAGAQDTQYF. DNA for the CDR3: TGCGCCAGCAGCTCAGGACTAGCGGGAGCCCAAGATACGCAGTATTTT.